The clone carrying this TCR beta chain was seen a single time. The V end lost 3 bases, the J end lost 9 bases, and 14 bases lay between the germline ends. Germline CDR1 and CDR2: LNHDA and SQIVND (reference sequence). The CDR3 runs to 13 residues. This specimen comes from a study of blood T cell repertoires in COVID-19. Here immunoSEQ multiplex PCR was the method, and the copy in TCRdb shows in-frame clones only, minus some. The sample lists about 39,000 clones, approximately 85% occurring once. This TCR was sampled from a man between 60 and 75 years old with acute or convalescent COVID-19. The V and J genes are TRBV19 and TRBJ1-2; D is possibly TRBD1 (6 bases). Sequences were obtained from peripheral blood. CDR3 amino acids: CASSIYRELSYTF. As DNA, the CDR3 is TGTGCCAGTAGTATCTACAGGGAGTTAAGCTACACCTTC.